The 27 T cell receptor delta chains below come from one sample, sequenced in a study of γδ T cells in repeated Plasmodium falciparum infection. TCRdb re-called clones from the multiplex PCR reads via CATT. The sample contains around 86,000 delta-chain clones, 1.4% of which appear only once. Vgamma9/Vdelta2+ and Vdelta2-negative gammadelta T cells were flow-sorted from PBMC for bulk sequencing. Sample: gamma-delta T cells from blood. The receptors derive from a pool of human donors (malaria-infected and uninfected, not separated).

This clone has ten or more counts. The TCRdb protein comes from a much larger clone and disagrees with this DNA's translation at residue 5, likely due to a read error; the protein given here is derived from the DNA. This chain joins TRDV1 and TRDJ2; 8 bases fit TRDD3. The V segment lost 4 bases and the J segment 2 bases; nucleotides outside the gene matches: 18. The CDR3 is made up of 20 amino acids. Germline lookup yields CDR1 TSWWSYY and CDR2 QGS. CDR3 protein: CALGGLALLGGGWLTAQLFF. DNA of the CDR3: TGTGCTCTTGGGGGACTAGCCCTACTAGGTGGGGGATGGTTGACAGCACAACTCTTCTTT.

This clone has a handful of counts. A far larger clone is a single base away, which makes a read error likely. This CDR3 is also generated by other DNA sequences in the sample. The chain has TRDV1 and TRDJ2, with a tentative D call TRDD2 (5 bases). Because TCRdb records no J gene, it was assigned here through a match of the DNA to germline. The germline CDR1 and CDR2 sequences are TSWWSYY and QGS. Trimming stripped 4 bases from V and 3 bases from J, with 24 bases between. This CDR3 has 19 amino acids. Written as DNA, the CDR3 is TGTGCTCTTGGGGTTCCTCTTCGAAGCGGTCGCGGCCTGACAGCACAACTCTTCTTT. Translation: CALGVPLRSGRGLTAQLFF.

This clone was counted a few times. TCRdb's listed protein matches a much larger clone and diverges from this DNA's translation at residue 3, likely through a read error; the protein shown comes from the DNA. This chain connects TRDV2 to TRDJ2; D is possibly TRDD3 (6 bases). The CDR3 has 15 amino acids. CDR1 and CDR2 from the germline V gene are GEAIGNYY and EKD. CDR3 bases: TGTGCCTTTGACACCGTCGGGGGAAGGCGAGCACAACTCTTCTTT. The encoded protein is CAFDTVGGRRAQLFF.

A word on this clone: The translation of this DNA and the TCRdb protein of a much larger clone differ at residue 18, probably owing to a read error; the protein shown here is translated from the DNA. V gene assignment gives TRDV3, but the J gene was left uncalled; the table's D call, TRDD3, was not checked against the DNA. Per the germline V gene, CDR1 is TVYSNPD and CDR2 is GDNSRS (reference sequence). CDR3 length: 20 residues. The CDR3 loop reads CAVSLQPLGDRGYTGDGPIF. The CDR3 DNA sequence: TGTGCCGTCTCACTTCAACCACTGGGGGATAGGGGATATACGGGGGATGGACCCATCTTT.

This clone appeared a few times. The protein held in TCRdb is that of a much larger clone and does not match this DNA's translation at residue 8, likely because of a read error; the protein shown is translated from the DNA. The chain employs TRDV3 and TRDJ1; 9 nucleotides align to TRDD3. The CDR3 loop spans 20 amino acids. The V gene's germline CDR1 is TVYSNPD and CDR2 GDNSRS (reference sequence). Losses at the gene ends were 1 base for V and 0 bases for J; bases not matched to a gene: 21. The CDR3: CAFIGPRFWGISKYTDKLIF. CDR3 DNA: TGTGCCTTTATTGGTCCCCGGTTCTGGGGGATTTCAAAGTACACCGATAAACTCATCTTT.

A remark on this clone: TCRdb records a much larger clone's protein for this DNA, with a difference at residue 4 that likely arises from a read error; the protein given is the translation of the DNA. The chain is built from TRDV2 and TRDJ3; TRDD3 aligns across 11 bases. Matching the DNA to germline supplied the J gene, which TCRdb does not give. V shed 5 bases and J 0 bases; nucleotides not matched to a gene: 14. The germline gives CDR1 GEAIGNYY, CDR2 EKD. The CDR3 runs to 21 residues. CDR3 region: CACGPFWGIHPSSWDTRQMFF. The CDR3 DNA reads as TGTGCCTGTGGCCCCTTCTGGGGGATACACCCAAGCTCCTGGGACACCCGACAGATGTTTTTC.

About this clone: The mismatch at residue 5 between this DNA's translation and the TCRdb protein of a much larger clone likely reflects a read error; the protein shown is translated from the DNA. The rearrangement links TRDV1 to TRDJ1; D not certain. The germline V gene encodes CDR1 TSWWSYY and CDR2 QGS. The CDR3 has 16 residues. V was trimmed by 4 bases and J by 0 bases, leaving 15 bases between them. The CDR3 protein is CALGGPLTGYTDKLIF. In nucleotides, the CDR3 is TGTGCTCTTGGGGGCCCATTAACCGGGTACACCGATAAACTCATCTTT.

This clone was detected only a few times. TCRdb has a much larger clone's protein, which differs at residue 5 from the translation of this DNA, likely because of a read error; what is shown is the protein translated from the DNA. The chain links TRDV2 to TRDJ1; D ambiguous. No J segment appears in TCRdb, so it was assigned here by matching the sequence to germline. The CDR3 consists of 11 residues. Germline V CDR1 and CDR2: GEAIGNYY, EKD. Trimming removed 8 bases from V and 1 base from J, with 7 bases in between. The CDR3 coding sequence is TGTGCCTACTCCCGCACCGATAAACTCATCTTT. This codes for CAYSRTDKLIF.

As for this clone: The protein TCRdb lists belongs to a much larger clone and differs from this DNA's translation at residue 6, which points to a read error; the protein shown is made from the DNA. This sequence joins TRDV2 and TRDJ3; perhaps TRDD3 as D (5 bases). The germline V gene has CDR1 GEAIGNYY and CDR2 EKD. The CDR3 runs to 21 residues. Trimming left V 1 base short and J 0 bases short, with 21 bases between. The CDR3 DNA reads TGTGCCTGTGACACGCGAGAGTCAAATGGGGTTCACTCCTGGGACACCCGACAGATGTTTTTC. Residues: CACDTRESNGVHSWDTRQMFF.

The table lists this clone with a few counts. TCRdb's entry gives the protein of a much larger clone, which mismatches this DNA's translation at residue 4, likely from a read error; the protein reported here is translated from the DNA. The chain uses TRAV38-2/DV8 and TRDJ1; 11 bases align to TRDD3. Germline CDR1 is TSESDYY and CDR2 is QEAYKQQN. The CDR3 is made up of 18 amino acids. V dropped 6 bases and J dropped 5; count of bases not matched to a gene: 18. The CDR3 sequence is CAYNSGESLGDSSDKLIF. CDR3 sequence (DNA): TGTGCTTATAACTCCGGAGAATCACTGGGGGATAGTTCGGATAAACTCATCTTT.

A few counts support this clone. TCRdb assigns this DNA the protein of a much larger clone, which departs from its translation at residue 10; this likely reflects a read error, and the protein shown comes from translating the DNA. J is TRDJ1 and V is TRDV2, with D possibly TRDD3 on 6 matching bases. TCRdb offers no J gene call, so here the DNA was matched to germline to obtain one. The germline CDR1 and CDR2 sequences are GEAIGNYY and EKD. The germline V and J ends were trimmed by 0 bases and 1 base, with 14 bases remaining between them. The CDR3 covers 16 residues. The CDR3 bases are TGTGCCTGTGACACCGTGGGGGCTTCTAGCACCGATAAACTCATCTTT. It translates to CACDTVGASSTDKLIF.

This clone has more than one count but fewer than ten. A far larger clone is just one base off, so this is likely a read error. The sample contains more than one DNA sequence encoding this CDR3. The CDR3 protein is CALGELRPDWGIKYTDKLIF. The CDR3 DNA reads as TGTGCTCTTGGGGAACTACGACCAGACTGGGGGATCAAGTACACCGATAAACTCATCTTC. The J gene is uncalled and the V gene is TRDV1; the table assigns TRDD3, which was not confirmed against the DNA. This CDR3 comprises 20 residues. The germline CDR1 and CDR2 sequences are TSWWSYY and QGS.

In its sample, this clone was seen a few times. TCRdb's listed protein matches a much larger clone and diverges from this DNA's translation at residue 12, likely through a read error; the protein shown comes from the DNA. CDR3 sequence (DNA): TGTGCTCTTGGGGTAGGAGGGATAACCGATAAACCCATCTTT. This codes for CALGVGGITDKPIF. The chain uses TRDV1 and TRDJ1; D might be TRDD3 (6 bases). The CDR3 contains 14 residues. Germline CDR1 is TSWWSYY and CDR2 is QGS.

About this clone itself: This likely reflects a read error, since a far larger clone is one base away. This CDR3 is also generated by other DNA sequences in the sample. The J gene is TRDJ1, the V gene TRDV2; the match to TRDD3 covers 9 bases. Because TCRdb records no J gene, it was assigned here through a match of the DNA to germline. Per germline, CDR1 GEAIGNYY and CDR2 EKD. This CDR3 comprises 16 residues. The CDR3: CACDGLGELYTDKLIF. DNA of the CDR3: TGTGCCTGTGACGGACTGGGGGAGCTGTACACCGACAAACTCATCTTT.

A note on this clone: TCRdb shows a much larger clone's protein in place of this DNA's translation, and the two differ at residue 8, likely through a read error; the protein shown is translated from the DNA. The CDR3 protein is CALGELNVPKAAIRGYTDKLIF. CDR3 bases: TGTGCTCTTGGGGAACTGAACGTTCCCAAGGCAGCTATACGAGGATACACCGATAAACTCATCTTT. The chain uses TRDV1 and TRDJ1; D may be TRDD3 (5 bases). Germline matching of the DNA provided the J gene here, since TCRdb leaves it blank. V lost 0 bases and J lost 0, with 29 bases in between. From germline, CDR1 is TSWWSYY and CDR2 QGS. This CDR3 is 22 amino acids long.

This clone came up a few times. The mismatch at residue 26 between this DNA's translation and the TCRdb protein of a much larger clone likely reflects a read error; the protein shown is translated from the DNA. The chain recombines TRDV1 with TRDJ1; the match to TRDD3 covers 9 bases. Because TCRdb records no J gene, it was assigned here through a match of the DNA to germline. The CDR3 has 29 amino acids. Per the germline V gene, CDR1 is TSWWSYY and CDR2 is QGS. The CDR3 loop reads CALGETGSCHSYDNVLSGDTPTYTDRLIF. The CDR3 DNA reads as TGTGCTCTTGGGGAAACGGGGTCCTGTCATTCCTACGATAATGTACTTTCTGGGGATACGCCCACGTACACCGATAGACTCATCTTT.

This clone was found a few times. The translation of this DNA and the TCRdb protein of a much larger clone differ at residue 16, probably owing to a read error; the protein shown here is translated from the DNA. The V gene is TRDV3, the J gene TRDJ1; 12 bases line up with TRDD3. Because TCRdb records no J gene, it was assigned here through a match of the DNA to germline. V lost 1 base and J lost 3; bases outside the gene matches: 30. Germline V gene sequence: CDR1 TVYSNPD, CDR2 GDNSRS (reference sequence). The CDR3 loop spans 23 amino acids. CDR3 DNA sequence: TGTGCCTTTATCTACCCACGGCCAAAATTACTAACTGGGGGATACACCCCCTCCGATAAACTCATCTTT. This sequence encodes CAFIYPRPKLLTGGYTPSDKLIF.

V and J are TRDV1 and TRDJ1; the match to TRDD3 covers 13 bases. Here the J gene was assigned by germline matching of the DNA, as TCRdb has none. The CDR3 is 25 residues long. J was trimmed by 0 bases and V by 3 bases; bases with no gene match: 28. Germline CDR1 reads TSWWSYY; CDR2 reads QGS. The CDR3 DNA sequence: TGTGCTCTTGGGGACCTTCTCCTTCCCCATTTTACTGGGGGATACGCGTATGGGTACACCGATAAACTCATCTTT. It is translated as CALGDLLLPHFTGGYAYGYTDKLIF.

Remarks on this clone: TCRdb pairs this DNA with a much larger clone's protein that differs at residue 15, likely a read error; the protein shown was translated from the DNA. The chain's CDR3 is CALGEPPDSTGTRPTLADKLIF. The CDR3 bases are TGTGCTCTTGGGGAACCCCCGGATTCCACGGGGACTAGGCCGACTTTGGCCGATAAACTCATCTTT. The chain couples TRDV1 to TRDJ1; tentative D call: TRDD3 (5 bases). Germline V gene data show CDR1 as TSWWSYY and CDR2 as QGS. V was trimmed by 1 base and J by 3 bases, leaving 33 bases between them. CDR3 length: 22 residues.

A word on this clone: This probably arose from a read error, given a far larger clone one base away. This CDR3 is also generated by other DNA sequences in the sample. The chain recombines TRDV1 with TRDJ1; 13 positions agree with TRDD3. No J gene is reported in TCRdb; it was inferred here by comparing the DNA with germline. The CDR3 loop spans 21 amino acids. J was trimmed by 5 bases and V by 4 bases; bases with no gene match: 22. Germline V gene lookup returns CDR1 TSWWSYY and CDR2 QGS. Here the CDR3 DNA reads TGTGCTCTTGGGGGTCCGTTCCCTCCCAGTACTGGGGGATACGCTCCTGATAAACTCATCTTT. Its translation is CALGGPFPPSTGGYAPDKLIF.

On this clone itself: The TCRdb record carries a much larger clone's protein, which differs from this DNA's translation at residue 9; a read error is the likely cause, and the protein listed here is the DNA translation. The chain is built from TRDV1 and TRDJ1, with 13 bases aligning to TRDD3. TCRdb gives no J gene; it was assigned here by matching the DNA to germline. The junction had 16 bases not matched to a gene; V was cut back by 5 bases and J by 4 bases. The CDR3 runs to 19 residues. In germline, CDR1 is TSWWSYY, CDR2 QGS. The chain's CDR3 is CALGNPSSHTGGYDDKLIF. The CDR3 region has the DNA TGTGCTCTTGGGAACCCATCTTCCCATACTGGGGGATACGACGATAAACTCATCTTT.

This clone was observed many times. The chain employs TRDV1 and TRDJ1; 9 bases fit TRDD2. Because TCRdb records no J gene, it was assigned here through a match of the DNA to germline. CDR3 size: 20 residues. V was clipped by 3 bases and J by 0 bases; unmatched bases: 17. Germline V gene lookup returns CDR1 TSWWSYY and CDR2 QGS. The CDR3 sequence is CALGDLPTGGGTGYTDKLIF. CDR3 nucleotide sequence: TGTGCTCTTGGGGACCTTCCTACTGGTGGGGGAACGGGCTACACCGATAAACTCATCTTT.

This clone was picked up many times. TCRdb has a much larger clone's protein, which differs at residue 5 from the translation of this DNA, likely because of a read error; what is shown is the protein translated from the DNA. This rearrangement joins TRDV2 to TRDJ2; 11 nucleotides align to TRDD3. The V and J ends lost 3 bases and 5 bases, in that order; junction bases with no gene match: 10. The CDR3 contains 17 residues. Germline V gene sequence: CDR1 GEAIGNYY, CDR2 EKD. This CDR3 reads CACDAGMGDTRTAQLFF. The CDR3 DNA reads TGTGCCTGTGACGCCGGGATGGGGGATACGCGAACAGCACAACTCTTCTTT.

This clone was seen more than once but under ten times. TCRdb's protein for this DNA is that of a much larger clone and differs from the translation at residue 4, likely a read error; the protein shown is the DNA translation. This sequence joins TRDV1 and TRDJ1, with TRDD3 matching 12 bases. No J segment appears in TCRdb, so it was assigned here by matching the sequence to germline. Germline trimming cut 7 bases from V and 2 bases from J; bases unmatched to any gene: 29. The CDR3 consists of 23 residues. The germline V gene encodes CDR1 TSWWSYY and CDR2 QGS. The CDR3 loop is CALVARPLPNSLGDTGYTDKLIF. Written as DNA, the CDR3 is TGTGCTCTTGTGGCTCGGCCTCTTCCTAATAGTCTGGGGGATACGGGTTATACCGATAAACTCATCTTT.

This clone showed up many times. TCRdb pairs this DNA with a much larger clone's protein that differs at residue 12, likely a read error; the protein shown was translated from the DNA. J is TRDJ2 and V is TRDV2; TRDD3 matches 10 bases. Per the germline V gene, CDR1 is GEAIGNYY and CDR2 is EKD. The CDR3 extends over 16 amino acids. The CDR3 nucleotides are TGTGCCTGTGACACCGTGGGGGATACTTTGACAGAACAACTCTTCTTT. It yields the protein CACDTVGDTLTEQLFF.

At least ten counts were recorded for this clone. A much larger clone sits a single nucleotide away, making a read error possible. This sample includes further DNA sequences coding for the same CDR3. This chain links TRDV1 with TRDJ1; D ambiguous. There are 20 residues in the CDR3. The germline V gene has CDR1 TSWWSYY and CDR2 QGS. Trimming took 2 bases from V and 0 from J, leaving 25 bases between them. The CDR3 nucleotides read TGTGCTCTTGGGGAAAGACAAACCCCAGGAGTACTTCTCCACACCGATAAACTCATCTTT. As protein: CALGERQTPGVLLHTDKLIF.

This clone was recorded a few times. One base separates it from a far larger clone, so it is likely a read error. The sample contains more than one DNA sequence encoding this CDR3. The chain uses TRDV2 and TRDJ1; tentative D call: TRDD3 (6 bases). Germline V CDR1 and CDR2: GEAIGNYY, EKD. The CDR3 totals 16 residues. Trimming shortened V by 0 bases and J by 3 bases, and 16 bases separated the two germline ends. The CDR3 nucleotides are TGTGCCTGTGACACCGTTGGGGGGTTCAACTCCGATAAACTCATCTTT. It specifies CACDTVGGFNSDKLIF.